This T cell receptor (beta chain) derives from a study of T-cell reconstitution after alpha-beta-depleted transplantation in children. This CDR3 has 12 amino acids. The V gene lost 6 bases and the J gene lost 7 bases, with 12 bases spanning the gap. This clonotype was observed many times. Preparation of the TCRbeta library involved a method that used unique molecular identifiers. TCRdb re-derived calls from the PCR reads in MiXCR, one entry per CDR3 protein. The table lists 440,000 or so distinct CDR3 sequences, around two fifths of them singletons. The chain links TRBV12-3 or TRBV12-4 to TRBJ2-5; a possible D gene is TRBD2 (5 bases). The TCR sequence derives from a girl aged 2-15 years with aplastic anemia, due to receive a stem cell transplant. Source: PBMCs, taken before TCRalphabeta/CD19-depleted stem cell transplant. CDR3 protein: CASRSLEGTQYF. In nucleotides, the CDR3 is TGTGCCAGCAGGAGCCTCGAGGGGACCCAGTACTTC.